The rows below give T cell receptor beta chains drawn from one sample of a study of tumor-infiltrating lymphocytes in primary liver carcinoma. TCRdb processed the multiplex PCR reads anew with MiXCR; each CDR3 protein has one entry. The table shows 40,000 to 50,000 distinct CDR3 sequences, with around three quarters occurring only once. Source material: liver tumor tissue from sampling region 3. These receptors were collected from a man aged 40-50 years with primary liver carcinoma and hepatitis B virus infection. Both conserved end residues are part of each CDR3. A D gene is named only where the DNA matches it firmly. Clone size is shown for a subset of rows, as once, few, many or a class of expanded clone.

cdr3_aa cdr3_nt v_call d_call j_call clone_size
CASSLGSLGLQETQYF TGTGCCAGCAGTCTAGGGTCGTTGGGGCTTCAGGAGACCCAGTACTTC TRBV11-2 . TRBJ2-5 .
CASSYKRADNEQFF TGTGCCAGCAGTTACAAACGGGCGGACAATGAGCAGTTCTTC TRBV6-5 . TRBJ2-1 many
CASSTPKASSTDTQYF TGTGCCAGTAGTACCCCCAAAGCGAGCTCCACAGATACGCAGTATTTT TRBV19 . TRBJ2-3 .
CAGSTTGSVTEAFF TGTGCCGGCAGCACAACAGGTTCCGTAACTGAAGCTTTCTTT TRBV11-2 . TRBJ1-1 .
CASDQASNSYEQYF TGCGCCAGCGACCAAGCATCAAACTCCTACGAGCAGTACTTC TRBV4-1 . TRBJ2-7 .
CASSAPVGGSNQPQHF TGTGCCAGCAGTGCACCAGTTGGGGGTAGCAATCAGCCCCAGCATTTT TRBV28 . TRBJ1-5 many
CASSQAGFGTDTRYF TGTGCCAGCAGCCAAGCAGGTTTTGGGACGGATACGCGGTATTTT TRBV6-5 . TRBJ2-3 .
CANSVARTSGDNEQFF TGTGCCAACAGCGTAGCTAGGACTAGCGGGGACAATGAGCAGTTCTTC TRBV4-2 TRBD2 TRBJ2-1 .
CASSFDRDRVCTGELIF TGCGCCAGCAGCTTTGATCGGGACAGGGTCTGCACCGGGGAGCTGATTTTT TRBV11-2 TRBD1 TRBJ2-2 .
CAASQVSSSSGEQFF TGCGCCGCCAGTCAAGTTTCTAGCAGCTCAGGGGAGCAGTTCTTC TRBV4-1 . TRBJ2-1 .
CASNQDWGSNQPQHF TGTGCCAGCAACCAAGATTGGGGGAGCAATCAGCCCCAGCACTTT TRBV4-2 . TRBJ1-5 once
CASSPGTGNIEAFF TGTGCCAGCAGCCCGGGAACTGGGAACATTGAAGCTTTCTTT TRBV14 . TRBJ1-1 .
CASTLAFVGTGTEAFF TGTGCCAGCACCCTTGCTTTTGTGGGGACAGGGACTGAAGCTTTCTTT TRBV28 TRBD1 TRBJ1-1 .
CASSLVPLAYEQYF TGCGCCAGCAGCTTGGTGCCCTTAGCCTACGAGCAATACTTC TRBV5-1 . TRBJ2-7 once
CASSDLTGAGEAQYF TGTGCCAGCAGCGACCTGACAGGAGCCGGAGAGGCCCAATACTTC TRBV11-2 . TRBJ2-5 .
CASRSRDSSHQETQHF TGTGCCAGCAGATCTCGGGACTCGTCCCACCAAGAGACCCAGCACTTC TRBV11-2 . TRBJ2-5 .
CASCQTSGNSEQYF TGTGCCAGCTGTCAGACTAGCGGGAATTCCGAGCAGTACTTC TRBV6-2/TRBV6-3 TRBD2 TRBJ2-7 .
CSAPGTIGRLSYEQYF TGCAGCGCCCCGGGGACTATCGGGAGGCTCTCCTACGAGCAGTACTTC TRBV29-1 TRBD2 TRBJ2-7 once
CASSLVADRGAGELFF TGCGCCAGCAGCTTGGTGGCGGACAGGGGGGCCGGGGAGCTGTTTTTT TRBV5-1 TRBD1 TRBJ2-2 .
CASRTDGAQAEEQFF TGTGCCAGCAGGACGGACGGGGCACAGGCGGAAGAGCAGTTCTTC TRBV6-5 . TRBJ2-1 .
CSAPATTANTEAFF TGCAGTGCTCCAGCCACGACCGCGAACACTGAAGCTTTCTTT TRBV20-1 . TRBJ1-1 .
CSARAGAQETQYF TGCAGTGCTAGAGCCGGGGCGCAAGAGACCCAGTACTTC TRBV20-1 . TRBJ2-5 few
CSASDRVVGYTF TGCAGCGCTTCGGACAGGGTCGTTGGCTACACCTTC TRBV29-1 TRBD1 TRBJ1-2 medium-sized
CASSQVEGAGYYGYTF TGCGCCAGCAGCCAAGTGGAGGGGGCAGGATACTATGGCTACACCTTC TRBV4-1 TRBD1 TRBJ1-2 many
CASTLVTEAFF TGTGCCAGCACCCTTGTCACTGAAGCTTTCTTT TRBV2 . TRBJ1-1 .
CASSEGTEAFF TGTGCCAGCAGTGAGGGGACCGAAGCTTTCTTT TRBV6-4 . TRBJ1-1 many
CASNQRRTDTGNTIYF TGTGCGAGCAACCAAAGAAGGACAGACACTGGAAACACCATATATTTT TRBV6-1 . TRBJ1-3 few
CARCLGTAGEQCF TGTGCCAGATGTTTGGGGACGGCGGGAGAGCAGTGCTTC TRBV28 TRBD2 TRBJ2-7 .
CASGYPESVELFF TGTGCTAGTGGTTACCCCGAGTCCGTGGAGCTATTTTTT TRBV12-5 . TRBJ2-2 .
CIVEGRASGRYNEHFF TGCATCGTTGAAGGGAGGGCTAGCGGGAGGTACAATGAGCACTTCTTC TRBV29-1 TRBD2 TRBJ2-1 .
CASGDITDTQYF TGCGCCAGCGGTGACATCACAGATACGCAGTATTTT TRBV10-1 . TRBJ2-3 .
CASSSNRGPNTEASF TGTGCCAGCAGTTCCAACAGGGGCCCTAACACTGAAGCTTCCTTT TRBV11-2 TRBD1 TRBJ1-1 .